Presented here are 29 T cell receptor beta chains from one specimen sequenced in a study of blood T cells in healthy people across ages. Alongside a J-beta primer mix, a sample-barcoded 5' primer served in a second PCR lasting roughly 6 to 12 cycles. Using its own MiXCR run on the 5' RACE reads, TCRdb lists one record per CDR3 protein. The table has roughly 500,000 distinct CDR3 sequences, approximately 30% seen once. Sequenced sample: blood. The receptor set was obtained from a woman in her 70s in good health.

There are a few counts of this clonotype. The rearrangement links TRBV11-1 to TRBJ2-2; D uncertain. Trimming cost V 2 bases and J 6 bases, with 7 bases left between them. The CDR3 has 13 amino acids. Looked up from germline, CDR1 is SGHAT and CDR2 is FQDESV (reference sequence). The CDR3 sequence: CASSLYQAGELFF. The DNA for the CDR3 is TGTGCCAGCAGCTTATATCAAGCCGGGGAGCTGTTTTTT.

This clonotype occurred a few times. The rearrangement links TRBV25-1 to TRBJ2-5; no definite D call. Germline values: CDR1 MGHDK, CDR2 SYGVNS. The CDR3 totals 14 residues. V dropped 5 bases and J dropped 1 base, with 11 bases sitting between them. CDR3 in DNA: TGTGCCAGCAGTAAACAGAACTTCCAAGAGACCCAGTACTTC. It yields the protein CASSKQNFQETQYF.

This rearrangement joins TRBV7-2 to TRBJ1-3; 9 bases line up with TRBD1. V shed 2 bases, J shed 0 bases, and the junction held 8 bases outside the gene matches. The CDR3 spans 18 residues. Germline V gene lookup returns CDR1 SGHTA and CDR2 FQGNSA. The CDR3: CASSLPGQGSASGNTIYF. CDR3 bases: TGTGCCAGCAGCTTACCGGGACAGGGCTCGGCCTCTGGAAACACCATATATTTT.

This rearrangement joins TRBV7-9 to TRBJ1-1; 10 positions agree with TRBD1. The CDR3 has 14 residues. The trim removed 6 bases at V and 1 base at J, leaving 2 bases unmatched. Germline CDR1 SEHNR, CDR2 FQNEAQ (reference sequence). The CDR3: CASRTGGRNTEAFF. The CDR3 DNA reads as TGTGCCAGCAGGACAGGGGGCAGGAACACTGAAGCTTTCTTT.

This clonotype was seen a handful of times. This chain joins TRBV20-1 and TRBJ2-1; D is tentatively TRBD1 or TRBD2 (5 bases each). Germline V gene sequence: CDR1 DFQATT, CDR2 SNEGSKA (reference sequence). With 3 bases removed from V and 4 bases from J, the gap between germline ends came to 16 bases. This CDR3 is 15 amino acids long. The CDR3 region is CSARGPLVGYNEQFF. CDR3 nucleotides: TGCAGTGCTAGGGGACCGTTGGTTGGGTACAATGAGCAGTTCTTC.

This clonotype was found a few times. This chain joins TRBV7-3 and TRBJ2-1, with TRBD2 matching 9 bases. Germline V gene data show CDR1 as SGHTA and CDR2 as FQGTGA. The CDR3 is made up of 16 amino acids. V was clipped by 3 bases and J by 3 bases; unmatched bases: 6. The CDR3 nucleotides read TGTGCCAGCAGCTTGGGAGCGGGGGGCTTCTACAATGAGCAGTTCTTC. It encodes CASSLGAGGFYNEQFF.

V and J are TRBV6-6 and TRBJ2-6; D may be TRBD1 (5 bases). The V gene lost 6 bases and the J gene lost 0 bases, with 6 bases spanning the gap. The CDR3 is 14 amino acids. Germline V gene sequence: CDR1 MNHNY, CDR2 SVGAGI (reference sequence). The CDR3 region has the DNA TGTGCCAGCAGCAGGGCCTCTGGGGCCAACGTCCTGACTTTC. The encoded protein is CASSRASGANVLTF.

This clonotype was seen a handful of times. The chain joins TRBV12-3 or TRBV12-4 to TRBJ1-3, with D perhaps TRBD1 (5 bases). This CDR3 is 18 amino acids long. The V end was cut by 1 base, the J end by 3 bases, with 19 bases between. The CDR3 sequence is CASSLDPAGGAYGNTIYF. CDR3 nucleotides: TGTGCCAGCAGTTTAGATCCTGCCGGGGGAGCTTATGGAAACACCATATATTTT.

The gene calls are TRBV10-3 and TRBJ1-1, with no clear D. The germline V and J ends were trimmed by 4 bases and 0 bases, with 12 bases remaining between them. Germline CDR1 and CDR2: ENHRY and SYGVKD. This CDR3 comprises 15 residues. The CDR3 DNA is TGTGCCATCAGTGGTGGACGGAGGATGAACACTGAAGCTTTCTTT. Translated, it gives CAISGGRRMNTEAFF.

V usage is TRBV10-3 and J usage is TRBJ1-2, with unresolved D. V was clipped by 0 bases and J by 7 bases, with 3 bases between them. This CDR3 has 11 residues. CDR1 is ENHRY, CDR2 SYGVKD, per germline. The CDR3 DNA reads as TGTGCCATCAGTGAGTCGGGTGGCTACACCTTC. The encoded protein is CAISESGGYTF.

The chain has TRBV7-2 and TRBJ2-1; TRBD2 matches at 8 bases. The junction had 14 bases not matched to a gene; V was cut back by 3 bases and J by 4 bases. There are 18 residues in the CDR3. CDR1 and CDR2 (germline): SGHTA, FQGNSA. CDR3 sequence reads: CASSFFFGGSGVYNEQFF. The CDR3 DNA follows: TGTGCCAGCAGCTTTTTTTTTGGAGGTAGCGGGGTTTACAATGAGCAGTTCTTC.

This clonotype was counted only a few times. V and J are TRBV5-1 and TRBJ1-5; no clear D. This CDR3 contains 15 residues. CDR1 is SGHRS, CDR2 YFSETQ, per germline. V was shortened by 3 bases and J by 5 bases, with 15 bases between the two germline ends. The CDR3 nucleotides read TGCGCCAGCAGCTCGGAGGGTTCCCCATATCAGCCCCAGCATTTT. Amino acids: CASSSEGSPYQPQHF.

The chain couples TRBV20-1 to TRBJ2-5; D is undetermined. V was pared by 1 base and J by 4 bases, with 10 bases between. This CDR3 has 13 residues. CDR1 and CDR2 from the germline V gene are DFQATT and SNEGSKA (reference sequence). The DNA of the CDR3 is TGCAGTGCTAGAGTATCCTGGGGAGAGACCCAGTACTTC. Its translation is CSARVSWGETQYF.

This clonotype has a handful of counts. The J gene is TRBJ2-5, the V gene TRBV4-3; TRBD1 matches at 8 bases. This CDR3 spans 14 amino acids. Germline V lookup: CDR1 LGHNA, CDR2 YSLEER. The V gene end was trimmed by 2 bases and the J gene end by 9 bases; junction bases not matched to a gene: 8. CDR3: CASSQHRGNGAQYF. DNA for the CDR3: TGCGCCAGCAGCCAACACAGGGGGAACGGGGCCCAGTACTTC.

The chain has TRBV2 and TRBJ2-3; perhaps TRBD2 as D (6 bases). Trimming removed 4 bases from V and 0 bases from J, with 11 bases in between. CDR1 is SNHLY, CDR2 FYNNEI, per germline. The CDR3 loop spans 15 amino acids. CDR3 loop: CASSGVGSSTDTQYF. CDR3 coding DNA: TGTGCCAGCAGTGGGGTCGGGAGTAGCACAGATACGCAGTATTTT.

This clonotype was detected only a few times. It may be a read error: a sequence one base away is much more abundant. The chain has TRBV12-3 or TRBV12-4 and TRBJ1-2; a weak D match, TRBD1 (5 bases). CDR3 size: 11 residues. Trimming took 10 bases from V and 5 from J, leaving 11 bases between them. In DNA, the CDR3 is TGTGCCACACCGTGGGGGTATGGCTACACCTTC. This encodes CATPWGYGYTF.

The V gene is TRBV20-1, the J gene TRBJ2-3; either TRBD1 or TRBD2 may fit D (5 bases each). CDR1 is DFQATT and CDR2 is SNEGSKA in the germline V gene (reference sequence). This CDR3 contains 11 residues. This CDR3 reads CILRDPGTEYF. In nucleotides, the CDR3 is TGCATCCTCCGGGACCCCGGGACGGAGTATTTT.

The chain links TRBV7-2 to TRBJ2-6; no firm D call. This CDR3 region has 12 residues. Trimming removed 1 base at V and 8 bases at J, with 3 bases between. Germline lookup yields CDR1 SGHTA and CDR2 FQGNSA. The CDR3, as DNA: TGTGCCAGCAGCTTAGGACCCAACGTCCTGACTTTC. Encoded protein: CASSLGPNVLTF.

This clonotype came up a few times. The V gene is TRBV7-7, the J gene TRBJ2-5; TRBD2 matches at 11 bases. Germline V lookup: CDR1 SSHAT, CDR2 FNYEAQ (reference sequence). V gave up 6 bases and J gave up 2 bases; unmatched junction bases: 11. The CDR3 is made up of 17 amino acids. The CDR3 reads CASSRTSGGVGQETQYF. CDR3 sequence (DNA): TGTGCCAGCAGTCGCACTAGCGGGGGCGTTGGACAAGAGACCCAGTACTTC.

The gene calls are TRBV20-1 and TRBJ2-5; no firm D call. Germline CDR1 reads DFQATT; CDR2 reads SNEGSKA (reference sequence). The V end was cut by 6 bases, the J end by 1 base, with 9 bases between. CDR3 length: 12 amino acids. CDR3 sequence: CSARVFQETQYF. CDR3 DNA: TGCAGTGCCCGAGTATTCCAAGAGACCCAGTACTTC.

This chain uses TRBV7-2 with TRBJ2-3, with 12 nucleotides matching TRBD2. CDR3 length: 17 amino acids. Trimming at V came to 3 bases and at J to 3 bases, leaving 7 bases not matched to a gene. CDR1 SGHTA and CDR2 FQGNSA come from the germline V gene. CDR3 sequence: CASSFRSLAGGTDTQYF. CDR3 coding DNA: TGTGCCAGCAGCTTTAGGTCACTAGCGGGGGGTACAGATACGCAGTATTTT.

In its sample, this clonotype was seen a few times. This sequence joins TRBV20-1 and TRBJ2-5; D not resolved. TRBJ2-7 explains the end of the DNA better; the J call may be wrong. CDR3 length: 12 amino acids. The germline V gene has CDR1 DFQATT and CDR2 SNEGSKA (reference sequence). The chain's CDR3 is CSARSNSYEQYF. In nucleotides, the CDR3 is TGCAGTGCTAGGTCGAACTCCTACGAGCAGTACTTC.

In the case of this clonotype: One end of the junction fails to match germline, which may point to a read error. The chain recombines TRBV7-2 with TRBJ1-2, with D perhaps matching TRBD1 (5 bases). Germline values: CDR1 SGHTA, CDR2 FQGNSA. The CDR3 has 15 amino acids. CDR3 nucleotide sequence: TGTGCCTGCAGCCCGATGCGGGGGGAGTACTATGGCTACACCTTC. Translation gives CACSPMRGEYYGYTF.

This clonotype was seen more than once but under ten times. The chain uses TRBV4-3 and TRBJ1-6; 7 bases are a match to TRBD1. Germline assignment: CDR1 LGHNA and CDR2 YSLEER. The J segment lost 5 bases and the V segment lost 2 bases, leaving 12 bases of the junction unmatched. The CDR3 is 18 amino acids. The CDR3 coding sequence is TGCGCCAGCAGCCAAAGGGGGGCAGGGGGTCGGGATAATTCACCCCTCCACTTT. Its protein is CASSQRGAGGRDNSPLHF.

This clonotype was counted between two and nine times. CDR3 nucleotide sequence: TGTGCCAGCAGCTTGTCGGAAGCGACTAATGAAAAACTGTTTTTT. It yields the protein CASSLSEATNEKLFF. This sequence joins TRBV5-5 and TRBJ1-4; D uncertain. V was clipped by 1 base and J by 2 bases, with 9 bases between them. The CDR3 contains 15 residues. Per germline, CDR1 SGHKS and CDR2 YYEKEE (reference sequence).

Only a few counts were recorded for this clonotype. The DNA for the CDR3 is TGTGCCACCAGCAGTCCCAGGGGATCCCCCCTGTCGGGTTTCTTT. Encoded protein: CATSSPRGSPLSGFF. This sequence joins TRBV15 and TRBJ1-1; weak D call: TRBD1 (6 bases). Trimming shortened V by 3 bases and J by 13 bases, and 24 bases separated the two germline ends. This CDR3 region has 15 residues. CDR1 and CDR2 (germline): LNHNV, YYDKDF (reference sequence).

This clonotype was seen more than once but under ten times. The chain carries TRBV7-2 and TRBJ1-4, with D possibly being TRBD1 (5 bases). V lost 1 base, J lost 8 bases, and 11 bases lay in between. Germline assignment: CDR1 SGHTA and CDR2 FQGNSA. The CDR3 runs 14 residues. CDR3 residues: CASSLDSGYEKLFF. The CDR3 DNA reads TGTGCCAGCAGCTTAGATTCAGGGTACGAAAAACTGTTTTTT. Variable domain in full (rest from reference TRBV7-2 and TRBJ1-4): GAGVSQSPSNKVTEKGKDVELRCDPISGHTALYWYRQSLGQGLEFLIYFQGNSAPDKSGLPSDRFSAERTGGSVSTLTIQRTQQEDSAVYLCASSLDSGYEKLFFGSGTQLSVL.

This clonotype was seen more than once but under ten times. The V and J genes are TRBV11-2 and TRBJ2-7; unclear D gene. Germline CDR1 reads SGHAT; CDR2 reads FQNNGV. The V gene lost 4 bases and the J gene lost 5 bases, with 9 bases spanning the gap. The CDR3 has 12 amino acids. CDR3 loop: CASSSRENEQYF. For the CDR3, the DNA is TGTGCCAGCAGCTCTAGAGAGAACGAGCAGTACTTC.

The chain has TRBV6-5 and TRBJ2-5; D call uncertain. Trimming left V 6 bases short and J 5 bases short, with 16 bases between. The CDR3 length is 14 residues. The V gene's germline CDR1 is MNHEY and CDR2 SVGAGI. CDR3 loop: CASRTLGSRETQYF. The DNA of the CDR3 is TGTGCCAGCAGAACCCTCGGGTCACGGGAGACCCAGTACTTC.